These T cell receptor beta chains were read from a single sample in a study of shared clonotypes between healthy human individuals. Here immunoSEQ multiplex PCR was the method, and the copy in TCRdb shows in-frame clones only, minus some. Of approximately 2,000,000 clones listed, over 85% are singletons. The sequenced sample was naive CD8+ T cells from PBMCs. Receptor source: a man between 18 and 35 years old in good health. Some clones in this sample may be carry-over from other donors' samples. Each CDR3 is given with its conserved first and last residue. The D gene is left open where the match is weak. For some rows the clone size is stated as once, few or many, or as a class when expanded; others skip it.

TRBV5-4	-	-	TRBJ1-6	TGTGCCAGCAGGCAGGGGCAAGAATCACCCCTCCACTTT	CASRQGQESPLHF
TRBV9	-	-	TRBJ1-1	TGTGCCAGCAGCGTAGACGGGGGGCGAGGCACTGAAGCTTTCTTT	CASSVDGGRGTEAFF
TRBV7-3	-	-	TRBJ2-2	TGTGCCAGCAGCTTAAATTCGGGCAGGGGTCCCACCGGGGAGCTGTTTTTT	CASSLNSGRGPTGELFF
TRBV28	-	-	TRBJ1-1	TGTGCCAGCAGTGTTAACACTGAAGCTTTCTTT	CASSVNTEAFF
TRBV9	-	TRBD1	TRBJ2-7	TGTGCCAGCAGCGTAGCCTCGGGACAGGGTTACGAGCAGTACTTC	CASSVASGQGYEQYF
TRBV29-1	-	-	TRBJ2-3	TGCAGCGTTGTGTGGGGGGCAGATACGCAGTATTTT	CSVVWGADTQYF
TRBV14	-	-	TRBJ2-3	TGTGCCAGCAGCCAAGGAGTTGGGGGCACAGATACGCAGTATTTT	CASSQGVGGTDTQYF
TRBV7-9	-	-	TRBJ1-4	TGTGCCAGCAGCTTAGCCCCCCTGGACCTTAATGAAAAACTGTTTTTT	CASSLAPLDLNEKLFF
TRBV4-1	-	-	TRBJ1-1	TGCGCCAGCAGCCAAGATTTCGGGGGTGGGAACACTGAAGCTTTCTTT	CASSQDFGGGNTEAFF
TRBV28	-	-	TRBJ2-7	TGTGCCAGCAGCCACCAAGGGGGAAGTCGGCACGAGCAGTACTTC	CASSHQGGSRHEQYF
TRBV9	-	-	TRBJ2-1	TGTGCCAGCAGCGTAGGATCGAGCCCATCTTTTCGTAATGAGCAGTTCTTC	CASSVGSSPSFRNEQFF
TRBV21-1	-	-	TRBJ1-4	TGTGCCAGCAGCCGAGGGGGCGCTAGGGAAAAACTGTTTTTT	CASSRGGAREKLFF
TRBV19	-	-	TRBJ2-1	TGTGCCAGTAGTATAAGTGGGAGGAATGAGCAGTTCTTC	CASSISGRNEQFF
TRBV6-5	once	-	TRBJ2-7	TGTGCCAGCAGTAAGAGGACAGAATTTGGCGAGCAGTACTTC	CASSKRTEFGEQYF
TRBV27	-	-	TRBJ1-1	TGTGCCAGCAGAAAAACAGGGCGCCTCACTGAAGCTTTCTTT	CASRKTGRLTEAFF
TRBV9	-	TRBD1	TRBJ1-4	TGTGCCAGCAGCGTGGGGACAGGTGGGGGGTTCGGAACTAATGAAAAACTGTTTTTT	CASSVGTGGGFGTNEKLFF
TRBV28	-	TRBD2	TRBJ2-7	TGTGCCAGCTCGGAGCGGGGTTTCTCCTACGAGCAGTACTTC	CASSERGFSYEQYF
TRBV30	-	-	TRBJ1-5	TGTGCCTGGAGTCCATTTACAGGGTCGGATCAGCCCCAGCATTTT	CAWSPFTGSDQPQHF
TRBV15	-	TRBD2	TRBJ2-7	TGTGCCACCAGCAGGGGGGCGGGAGGTTCCTACGAGCAGTACTTC	CATSRGAGGSYEQYF
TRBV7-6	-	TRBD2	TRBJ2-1	TGTGCCAGCAGCGCCCGACTAGCCCGAGCTTACAATGAGCAGTTCTTC	CASSARLARAYNEQFF
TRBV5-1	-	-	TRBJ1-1	TGCGCCAGCAGCTTGGCAACCGATCCGAACACTGAAGCTTTCTTT	CASSLATDPNTEAFF
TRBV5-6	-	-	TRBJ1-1	TGTGCCAGCAGCCCGGACAGACGAACGACTGAAGCTTTCTTT	CASSPDRRTTEAFF
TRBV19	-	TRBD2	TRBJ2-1	TGTGCCAGTAGTATCCTAGCGGGAAATGATGAGCAGTTCTTC	CASSILAGNDEQFF
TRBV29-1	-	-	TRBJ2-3	TGCAGTGCCCGTACACGCTACACAGATACGCAGTATTTT	CSARTRYTDTQYF
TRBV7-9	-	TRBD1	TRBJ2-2	TGTGCCAGCAGCGAGAGTACAGGGGACATCACCGGGGAGCTGTTTTTT	CASSESTGDITGELFF
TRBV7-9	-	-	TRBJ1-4	TGTGCCAGCGGGGGACCAAGAGAGGAAAAACTGTTTTTT	CASGGPREEKLFF
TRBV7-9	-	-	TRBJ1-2	TGTGCCAGCAGCTTAGCGGGGCTGATAGGCTACACCTTC	CASSLAGLIGYTF
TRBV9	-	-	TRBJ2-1	TGTGCCAGCAGCGTAGGGATCTGGGGGGACAATGAGCAGTTCTTC	CASSVGIWGDNEQFF
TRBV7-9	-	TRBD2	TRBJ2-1	TGTGCCAGCAGTCCCCCGGGCGGGAGCTGGAATGAGCAGTTCTTC	CASSPPGGSWNEQFF
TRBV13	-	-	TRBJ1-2	TGTGCCAGCAGCTCGTGGGGTCTTTTCTTCAATGGCTACACCTTC	CASSSWGLFFNGYTF
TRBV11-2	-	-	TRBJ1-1	TGTGCCAGCAGCTATGGGACGCTGAACACTGAAGCTTTCTTT	CASSYGTLNTEAFF
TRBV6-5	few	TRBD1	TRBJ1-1	TGTGCCAGCAGTTACTCGACAGGGCAGACTGAAGCTTTCTTT	CASSYSTGQTEAFF
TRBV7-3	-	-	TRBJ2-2	TGTGCCAGCCGGCGGGAAACTAACACCGGGGAGCTGTTTTTT	CASRRETNTGELFF
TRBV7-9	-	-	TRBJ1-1	TGTGCCAGCAGCTTAGTCAGGGACACTGAAGCTTTCTTT	CASSLVRDTEAFF
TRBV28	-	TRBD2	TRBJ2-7	TGTGCCATCCGGAACGTAGCGGGAGCCTCATGGGAGCAGTACTTC	CAIRNVAGASWEQYF
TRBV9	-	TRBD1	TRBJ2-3	TGTGCCAGCAGCGTAAGCCGGGACAGGGTCACAGATACGCAGTATTTT	CASSVSRDRVTDTQYF
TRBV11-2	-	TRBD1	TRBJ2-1	TGTGCCAGCAGCTTAGGGACAGGGGAGGTCGTGCAGTTCTTC	CASSLGTGEVVQFF
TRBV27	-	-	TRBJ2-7	TGTGCCAGCACTCCCCCGGGGAAGCCGTACGAGCAGTACTTC	CASTPPGKPYEQYF
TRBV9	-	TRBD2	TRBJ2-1	TGTGCCAGCGCCCCCGGCGGGAGGAGCTCCTACAATGAGCAGTTCTTC	CASAPGGRSSYNEQFF
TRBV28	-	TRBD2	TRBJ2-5	TGTGCCAGCAGCCCCCCGATAGCGGGAGTGGGCCAGTACTTC	CASSPPIAGVGQYF
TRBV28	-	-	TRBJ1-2	TGTGCCAGCAGTTCAAACCGGGACTATGGCTACACCTTC	CASSSNRDYGYTF